The next 8 T cell receptor beta chains were all read from a single sample in a study of regulatory dendritic cells for organ transplantation. No antigen has been assigned to these receptors. Sorted subsets were CFSE-labeled and cultured less than 6 days with allogeneic dendritic cells. The repertoire was sequenced with immunoSEQ multiplex PCR; TCRdb's copy has only in-frame clones and lacks some. The table shows 3,900 or so clones, with 45% to 70% occurring only once. Sequencing was carried out using memory CD8+ T cells from blood cultured with regulatory dendritic cells. Subset defined: CD45RO+ memory T cells. The receptors were gathered from a human donor in good health.

This chain links TRBV6-4 with TRBJ2-3; 11 bases agree with TRBD2. The ends lost 1 base at V and 5 bases at J; junction bases unmatched: 2. Germline CDR1 MRHNA, CDR2 SNTAGT. The CDR3 is 15 amino acids. CDR3 sequence reads: CASSDLAGGLDTQYF. The CDR3, as DNA: TGTGCCAGCAGTGACTTAGCGGGGGGGCTAGATACGCAGTATTTT.

The gene calls are TRBV2 and TRBJ1-1, with TRBD1 as a possible D gene (5 bases). The V and J ends lost 6 bases and 4 bases respectively, with 18 bases between them. The length of the CDR3 is 15 residues. From germline, CDR1 is SNHLY and CDR2 FYNNEI. The CDR3 reads CASSPSRGDGTEAFF. The CDR3 bases are TGTGCCAGCAGCCCGTCTCGCGGGGACGGCACTGAAGCTTTCTTT.

This chain joins TRBV4-3 and TRBJ2-7; 9 bases agree with TRBD1. This CDR3 comprises 15 residues. Germline values: CDR1 LGHNA, CDR2 YSLEER. Trimming at V came to 4 bases and at J to 1 base, leaving 5 bases not matched to a gene. The CDR3 here is CASSLRQGESYEQYF. CDR3 bases: TGCGCCAGCAGCCTGAGACAGGGGGAATCCTACGAGCAGTACTTC.

This clone is labeled as medium-sized (0.01 to 0.1%). V and J are TRBV9 and TRBJ2-5; TRBD2 aligns across 7 bases. J gave up 4 bases and V 2 bases, and 8 bases lay outside the gene matches. Germline CDR1 SGDLS, CDR2 YYNGEE. This CDR3 comprises 15 residues. The chain's CDR3 is CASSVGGAVGETQYF. Here the CDR3 DNA reads TGTGCCAGCAGCGTGGGAGGGGCTGTAGGAGAGACCCAGTACTTC.

The V gene is TRBV4-1, the J gene TRBJ1-1; D ambiguous. Germline V gene data show CDR1 as MGHRA and CDR2 as YSYEKL. The CDR3 totals 16 residues. Trimming pared 4 bases from V and 1 base from J, leaving 16 bases between. The CDR3 protein is CASSPYPGTPNTEAFF. CDR3 sequence (DNA): TGCGCCAGCAGCCCCTACCCGGGTACCCCGAACACTGAAGCTTTCTTT.

The rearrangement uses TRBV4-1 and TRBJ1-2; no firm D call. V was pared by 0 bases and J by 5 bases, with 7 bases between. Germline CDR1 MGHRA, CDR2 YSYEKL. This CDR3 has 13 amino acids. The CDR3 is CASSQDIGYGYTF. CDR3 DNA: TGCGCCAGCAGCCAAGATATCGGGTATGGCTACACCTTC.

V gene TRBV13 combines with J gene TRBJ2-7; 9 nucleotides match TRBD1. This CDR3 contains 17 residues. V lost 4 bases and J lost 5; bases outside the gene matches: 15. Germline V gene data show CDR1 as PRHDT and CDR2 as FYEKMQ (reference sequence). The CDR3 region is CASSSSAAGTGLNEQYF. In DNA form, the CDR3 reads TGTGCCAGCAGCTCATCGGCCGCCGGGACAGGGCTTAACGAGCAGTACTTC.

V and J are TRBV2 and TRBJ1-1; D ambiguous. V was trimmed by 2 bases and J by 4 bases, leaving 26 bases between them. CDR3 length: 19 amino acids. Germline V gives CDR1 SNHLY, CDR2 FYNNEI. DNA for the CDR3: TGTGCCAGCAGTGAAACGGCATTGTGGGGAATAAATGAGGGCACTGAAGCTTTCTTT. It specifies CASSETALWGINEGTEAFF.